This TCR beta chain emerged from a study of T cells in Graves' hyperthyroidism and ophthalmopathy. The study's findings and limits: Most thyroid-expanded clonotypes above 0.001 were also found in blood.

This clonotype came up many times. As yet, its antigen is unknown. The CDR3 regions of TCR beta were amplified from RNA transcripts. Primed by the HTBI set, a first-round RT-PCR was run on the TCR CDR3. MiXCR, run by TCRdb on the multiplex PCR reads, gives a single entry per CDR3 protein. Of approximately 610,000 distinct CDR3 sequences listed, 16% are singletons. Across 18 months, stable Graves' hyperthyroidism was marked by no progression to ophthalmopathy. The CDR3 extends over 13 amino acids. CDR1 and CDR2 (germline): SGHNT, YENEEA. Trimming shortened V by 11 bases and J by 4 bases, and 15 bases separated the two germline ends.

This clonotype was obtained from a woman aged 18-29 years with Graves' hyperthyroidism. V is TRBV11-3 and J is TRBJ2-1; tentatively, D is TRBD2 (6 bases). Sequencing was performed on blood. For the CDR3, the DNA is TGTGCCTCCACAACGGGGGTTTACAATGAGCAGTTCTTC. It translates to CASTTGVYNEQFF.